This TCR beta chain came from a study of blood T cell repertoires in COVID-19. Overall study context: COVID-19 samples collected from the United States, Italy and Spain covered acute and convalescent phases.

Residents of about two dozen US areas, aged 18 to 89 years, made up the participants. Cohorts were assigned according to the clinical history that participants reported. In the authors' methods: How many nucleated cells were present was estimated from reference gene primer amplification. The assay was immunoSEQ multiplex PCR, and TCRdb's table has in-frame clones only and misses some. Clone size and the V and J calls come from that table; the DNA yielded D and trimming. The sample consists of about 140,000 clones, 87% of them appearing once. Germline V gene lookup returns CDR1 GTSNPN and CDR2 SVGIG (reference sequence). This CDR3 is 15 amino acids long. The V and J ends lost 0 bases and 8 bases, in that order; junction bases with no gene match: 12.

The sequenced material came from PBMCs or T cells enriched from blood (not recorded which). The gene calls are TRBV30 and TRBJ1-2; 7 bases fit TRBD1. The receptor was derived from a man aged 55 to 70 who had recovered from COVID-19. Here the CDR3 reads CAWSVRSGGTGGYTF. The CDR3 nucleotides read TGTGCCTGGAGTGTACGATCAGGGGGTACGGGCGGCTACACCTTC.